This TCR beta chain was sequenced in a study of T cell changes during pregnancy in multiple sclerosis. The CDR3 totals 13 residues. Germline V lookup: CDR1 PRHDT, CDR2 FYEKMQ (reference sequence). The J segment lost 5 bases and the V segment lost 7 bases, leaving 7 bases of the junction unmatched. Here immunoSEQ multiplex PCR was the method, and the copy in TCRdb shows in-frame clones only, minus some. Of tens of thousands of clones listed, 91% are singletons. Sequencing was performed on peripheral blood, taken before pregnancy. The chain carries TRBV13 and TRBJ1-1; TRBD1 matches 7 bases. This TCR was sampled from a female donor with multiple sclerosis, enrolled in a pregnancy study. CDR3: CASTAGGRTEAFF. The CDR3 nucleotides read TGTGCCAGCACGGCAGGGGGAAGGACTGAAGCTTTCTTT. Using reference TRBV13 and TRBJ1-1 for the parts outside the CDR3, the full variable domain is AAGVIQSPRHLIKEKRETATLKCYPIPRHDTVYWYQQGPGQDPQFLISFYEKMQSDKGSIPDRFSAQQFSDYHSELNMSSLELGDSALYFCASTAGGRTEAFFGQGTRLTVV.